The 4 T cell receptor beta chains below come from one sample, sequenced in a study of neurological immune-mediated disorders. TCRdb reanalysed the 5' RACE reads using MiXCR and keeps one entry per CDR3 protein. The top ten hold around 6% of the sample, which has around 94,000 distinct CDR3 sequences, 3.5% seen once. Sample: PBMCs. The receptor source for this set is a woman in her late teens or twenties with multiple sclerosis.

This clonotype was found many times. The V and J genes are TRBV4-2 and TRBJ2-1; D call uncertain. This CDR3 has 13 residues. Germline CDR1 is LGHNA and CDR2 is YNFKEQ. Deletions cut 4 bases from V and 5 bases from J, with 9 bases between. Here the CDR3 reads CASSLGRNNEQFF. The CDR3 DNA sequence: TGTGCCAGCAGCCTAGGACGGAACAATGAGCAGTTCTTC.

Many counts were recorded for this clonotype. The J gene is TRBJ2-1, the V gene TRBV12-3 or TRBV12-4, with 14 bases aligning to TRBD2. Losses at the gene ends were 6 bases for V and 5 bases for J; bases not matched to a gene: 9. CDR3 length: 17 amino acids. CDR3 nucleotide sequence: TGTGCCAGCAGCCCTACGGGACTAGCGGGAGTAAACAATGAGCAGTTCTTC. This sequence encodes CASSPTGLAGVNNEQFF.

This clonotype came up many times. The chain joins TRBV5-1 to TRBJ2-7; no reliable D call. V lost 0 bases and J lost 7, with 11 bases in between. Germline V gives CDR1 SGHRS, CDR2 YFSETQ. This CDR3 comprises 13 residues. CDR3 nucleotide sequence: TGCGCCAGCAGCTTGGCCCTCCGTTTGGAGCAGTACTTC. This gives the protein CASSLALRLEQYF.

This clonotype was detected many times. This chain uses TRBV7-2 with TRBJ2-7; D is unclear. The CDR3 covers 15 residues. V was shortened by 0 bases and J by 3 bases, with 12 bases between the two germline ends. Germline V gives CDR1 SGHTA, CDR2 FQGNSA. For the CDR3, the DNA is TGTGCCAGCAGCTTAGCCCCCCTTTCGGGCTACGAGCAGTACTTC. It translates to CASSLAPLSGYEQYF.